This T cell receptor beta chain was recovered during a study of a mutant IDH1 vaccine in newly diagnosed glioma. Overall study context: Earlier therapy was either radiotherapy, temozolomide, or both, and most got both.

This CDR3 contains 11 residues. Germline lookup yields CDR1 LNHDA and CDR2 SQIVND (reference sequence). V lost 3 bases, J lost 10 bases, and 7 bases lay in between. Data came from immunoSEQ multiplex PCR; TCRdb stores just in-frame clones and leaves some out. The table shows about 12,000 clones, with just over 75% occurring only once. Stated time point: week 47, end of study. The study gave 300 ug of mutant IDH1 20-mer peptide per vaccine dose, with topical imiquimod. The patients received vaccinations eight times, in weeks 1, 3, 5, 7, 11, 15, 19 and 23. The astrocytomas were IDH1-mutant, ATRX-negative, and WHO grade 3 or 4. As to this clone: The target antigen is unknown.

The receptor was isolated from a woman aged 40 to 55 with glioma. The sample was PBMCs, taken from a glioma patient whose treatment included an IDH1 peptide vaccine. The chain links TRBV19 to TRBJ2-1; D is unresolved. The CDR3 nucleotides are TGTGCCAGTAGTATGGGTCTGGAGCAGTTCTTC. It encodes CASSMGLEQFF.